The source of this T cell receptor (beta chain) is a study of vaccination effects on CD4 cells after COVID-19. Libraries were prepared by immunoSEQ multiplex PCR; TCRdb keeps only in-frame clonotypes and omits some of them. The data show about 37,000 clones, 65% to 85% seen once. The V end lost 8 bases, the J end lost 7 bases, and 8 bases lay between the germline ends. The germline CDR1 and CDR2 sequences are SNHLY and FYNNEI. This CDR3 has 10 amino acids. Findings of the study overall: Clonal contraction was marked in infection- and vaccine-induced clones late after vaccination.

Concerning this clone: The antigen remains undetermined.

At the end of 9 to 11 days of culture, CD4+ T cells were isolated. V is TRBV2 and J is TRBJ1-2; possibly TRBD1 for D (5 bases). This specimen was CD4+ T cells from PBMCs cultured without peptide, taken before COVID-19 vaccination. The sequence came from a human donor who received a COVID-19 vaccine. The CDR3 is CASWRGGYTF. Here the CDR3 DNA reads TGTGCCAGCTGGAGGGGTGGCTACACCTTC.